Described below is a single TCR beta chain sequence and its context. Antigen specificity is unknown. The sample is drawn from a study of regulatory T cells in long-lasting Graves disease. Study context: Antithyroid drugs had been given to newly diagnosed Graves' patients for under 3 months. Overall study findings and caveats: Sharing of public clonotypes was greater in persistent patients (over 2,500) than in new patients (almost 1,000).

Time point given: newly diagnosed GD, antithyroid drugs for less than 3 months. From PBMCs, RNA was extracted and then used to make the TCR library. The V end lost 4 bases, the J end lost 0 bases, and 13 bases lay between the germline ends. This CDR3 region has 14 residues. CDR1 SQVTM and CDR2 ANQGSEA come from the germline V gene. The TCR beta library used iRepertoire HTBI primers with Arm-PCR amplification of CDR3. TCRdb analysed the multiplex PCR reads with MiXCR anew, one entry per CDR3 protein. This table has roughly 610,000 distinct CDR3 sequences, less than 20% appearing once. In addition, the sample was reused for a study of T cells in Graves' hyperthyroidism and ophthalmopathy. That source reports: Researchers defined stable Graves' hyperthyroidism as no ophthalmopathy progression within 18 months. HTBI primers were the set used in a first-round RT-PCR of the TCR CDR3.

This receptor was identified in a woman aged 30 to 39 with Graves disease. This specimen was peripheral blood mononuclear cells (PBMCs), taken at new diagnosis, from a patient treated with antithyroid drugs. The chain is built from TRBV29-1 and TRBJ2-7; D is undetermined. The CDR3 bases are TGCAGCGTTGTCGGCAGGAGTAGCTCCTACGAGCAGTACTTC. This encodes CSVVGRSSSYEQYF.